Each of the 20 T cell receptor beta chains below was sequenced from the same sample in a study of T cells after yellow fever vaccination (dated by TCRdb to the late 2010s). Receptors were amplified or captured by 5' RACE. For sequencing, an Illumina NovaSeq 6000 was employed. Starting from the raw public reads, TCRdb applied fastp trimming at Q25, assembled clones with MiXCR and retained in-frame beta chains. Rows merge per CDR3 protein into single entries with the most common DNA and genes. This sample is represented by 250,000 to 300,000 distinct CDR3 sequences; roughly 4.8% of them were singletons. Of the sample, 3% to 4% is held by the ten largest clones. The sample's treatment or condition label is to be understood as: live attenuated yellow fever vaccine strain. The sequencing used CD4+ T cells sorted from PBMCs, collected on the day of the yellow fever booster vaccination. Every receptor here comes from a man aged 18 to 35 who received the YFV17D yellow fever vaccine.

The CDR3 spells CASSLDFQPQHF. The CDR3 DNA sequence: TGTGCCAGCAGCTTAGATTTTCAGCCCCAGCATTTT. The chain links TRBV7-9 to TRBJ1-5; D gene unclear. Germline V gives CDR1 SEHNR, CDR2 FQNEAQ (reference sequence). Trimming took 1 base from V and 6 from J, leaving 4 bases between them. The CDR3 spans 12 residues.

The J gene is TRBJ1-2, the V gene TRBV20-1; a weak D match, TRBD1 (6 bases). V was trimmed by 6 bases and J by 5 bases, leaving 13 bases between them. The CDR3 runs 12 residues. Looked up from germline, CDR1 is DFQATT and CDR2 is SNEGSKA (reference sequence). CDR3 sequence: CSAPGAGYGYTF. In DNA, the CDR3 is TGCAGTGCCCCGGGGGCAGGGTATGGCTACACCTTC.

This clonotype was detected ten times or more. This chain uses TRBV3-1 with TRBJ2-3; TRBD2 might be the D (7 bases). CDR1 and CDR2 (germline): LGHDT, YNNKEL (reference sequence). The ends were cut back, 0 bases at V and 6 bases at J, with 10 bases in the middle. The CDR3 loop spans 14 amino acids. CDR3 sequence: CASSQEAGADTQYF. In DNA, the CDR3 is TGTGCCAGCAGCCAAGAGGCGGGGGCGGATACGCAGTATTTT.

This clonotype occurred many times. This chain uses TRBV7-9 with TRBJ2-1; 11 bases align to TRBD2. J lost 0 bases, V lost 2 bases, and 6 bases had no gene match. CDR3 size: 18 residues. The V gene's germline CDR1 is SEHNR and CDR2 FQNEAQ (reference sequence). The CDR3 here is CASSLQLAGAGSYNEQFF. CDR3 nucleotides: TGTGCCAGCAGCTTACAACTAGCGGGGGCCGGCTCCTACAATGAGCAGTTCTTC.

This clonotype was seen at least ten times. This chain links TRBV7-6 with TRBJ1-5; possibly TRBD1 for D (6 bases). Germline CDR1 and CDR2: SGHVS and FNYEAQ. With 5 bases removed from V and 0 bases from J, the gap between germline ends came to 11 bases. The CDR3 runs to 15 residues. The CDR3 is CASSLEGGSNQPQHF. The CDR3 DNA is TGTGCCAGCAGCCTCGAGGGGGGTAGCAATCAGCCCCAGCATTTT.

The rearrangement joins TRBV20-1 to TRBJ2-5; 14 bases align to TRBD2. Germline CDR1 is DFQATT and CDR2 is SNEGSKA (reference sequence). V lost 4 bases to trimming and J lost 5 bases; unmatched junction nucleotides: 12. This CDR3 is built from 17 residues. Here the CDR3 reads CSATGTSGGGAGETQYF. In DNA, the CDR3 is TGCAGTGCTACTGGGACTAGCGGGGGTGGCGCGGGGGAGACCCAGTACTTC.

This clonotype has only a few counts. This chain joins TRBV12-3 or TRBV12-4 and TRBJ1-2; no clear D gene. Trimming pared 5 bases from V and 8 bases from J, leaving 21 bases between. The CDR3 length is 15 residues. CDR3 sequence reads: CASSRISMRARGYTF. The CDR3 DNA sequence: TGTGCCAGCAGTCGGATATCTATGAGGGCAAGGGGCTACACCTTC.

This clonotype was recorded at least ten times. The chain is built from TRBV4-1 and TRBJ2-2; 14 bases fit TRBD2. V dropped 1 base and J dropped 5; count of bases not matched to a gene: 6. The CDR3 totals 18 residues. From germline, CDR1 is MGHRA and CDR2 YSYEKL. This chain's CDR3 is CASSQARGLAGETGELFF. CDR3 nucleotide sequence: TGCGCCAGCAGCCAAGCGCGGGGACTAGCGGGGGAAACCGGGGAGCTGTTTTTT.

This clonotype has more than one count but fewer than ten. The chain recombines TRBV6-6 with TRBJ1-5; D call uncertain. The CDR3 length is 12 residues. V shed 5 bases and J shed 6 bases, with 8 bases lying between them. Germline CDR1 is MNHNY and CDR2 is SVGAGI (reference sequence). The chain's CDR3 is CASSQPAQPQHF. The DNA of the CDR3 is TGTGCCAGCAGTCAGCCCGCTCAGCCCCAGCATTTT.

The chain links TRBV12-3 or TRBV12-4 to TRBJ2-7, with D unclear. V shed 5 bases and J shed 3 bases, with 8 bases lying between them. The CDR3 runs 12 residues. CDR3 sequence: CASSARLYEQYF. The CDR3 DNA follows: TGTGCCAGCAGTGCGAGACTCTACGAGCAGTACTTC.

This clonotype was detected only a few times. This chain links TRBV20-1 with TRBJ1-6; maybe TRBD1 (5 bases). Trimming took off 2 bases at V and 7 bases at J, with 9 bases between the two ends. Germline V lookup: CDR1 DFQATT, CDR2 SNEGSKA (reference sequence). The CDR3 has 13 residues. CDR3 region: CSARQGLNSPLHF. DNA for the CDR3: TGCAGTGCTAGACAGGGATTAAATTCACCCCTCCACTTT.

This clonotype was counted ten times or more. The chain has TRBV4-2 and TRBJ1-6; D gene uncertain. The CDR3 runs to 15 residues. Germline V gives CDR1 LGHNA, CDR2 YNFKEQ. V shed 4 bases and J shed 4 bases, with 11 bases lying between them. In DNA, the CDR3 is TGTGCCAGCAGCCCGACGTTGGGGTATAATTCACCCCTCCACTTT. It codes for CASSPTLGYNSPLHF.

This clonotype was seen more than once but under ten times. The V gene is TRBV6-2 or TRBV6-3, the J gene TRBJ2-3; the D gene could be TRBD1 or TRBD2 (5 bases each). With 7 bases removed from V and 8 bases from J, the gap between germline ends came to 19 bases. The CDR3 is 14 amino acids. CDR1 and CDR2 from the germline V gene are MNHEY and SVGEGT. CDR3: CASTDGATMGTQYF. The CDR3 region has the DNA TGTGCCAGCACCGACGGGGCCACTATGGGTACGCAGTATTTT.

In its sample, this clonotype was seen a few times. V gene TRBV20-1 combines with J gene TRBJ2-3; 8 positions agree with TRBD2. There are 14 residues in the CDR3. The V segment lost 2 bases and the J segment 3 bases; nucleotides outside the gene matches: 4. The germline CDR1 and CDR2 sequences are DFQATT and SNEGSKA (reference sequence). CDR3 amino acids: CSARPGGLTDTQYF. In DNA form, the CDR3 reads TGCAGTGCTAGACCGGGGGGGCTTACAGATACGCAGTATTTT.

The chain carries TRBV20-1 and TRBJ2-5, with 9 bases fitting TRBD2. This CDR3 is built from 14 residues. J gave up 4 bases and V 3 bases, and 6 bases lay outside the gene matches. Germline V gene sequence: CDR1 DFQATT, CDR2 SNEGSKA (reference sequence). The CDR3 DNA reads as TGCAGTGCTAGGGTGCCAGCGGGGGGAGAGACCCAGTACTTC. This gives the protein CSARVPAGGETQYF.

This sequence joins TRBV28 and TRBJ1-3; possible D gene TRBD1, 6 bases. The CDR3 length is 17 residues. Germline V lookup: CDR1 MDHEN, CDR2 SYDVKM. The V gene lost 4 bases and the J gene lost 4 bases, with 20 bases spanning the gap. The CDR3 DNA follows: TGTGCCAGCAGTTGGGTACCAGGGGTCGATAAGGGAAACACCATATATTTT. Encoded protein: CASSWVPGVDKGNTIYF.

This clonotype was picked up many times. This rearrangement joins TRBV7-2 to TRBJ1-6; the match to TRBD1 covers 8 bases. The trim removed 1 base at V and 5 bases at J, leaving 4 bases unmatched. The germline V gene has CDR1 SGHTA and CDR2 FQGNSA. This CDR3 region has 16 residues. The CDR3 is CASSLEGTGNNSPLHF. Written as DNA, the CDR3 is TGTGCCAGCAGCTTAGAAGGGACAGGAAATAATTCACCCCTCCACTTT.

This clonotype has a handful of counts. The V and J genes are TRBV5-1 and TRBJ2-1, with 9 bases lining up with TRBD2. The germline gives CDR1 SGHRS, CDR2 YFSETQ. V dropped 7 bases and J dropped 8; count of bases not matched to a gene: 19. The length of the CDR3 is 17 residues. CDR3 sequence reads: CASSLAGAGGLFYEQFF. The CDR3 bases are TGCGCCAGCTCCCTAGCCGGGGCGGGGGGGCTTTTTTATGAGCAGTTCTTC. Based on the CDR3 plus reference TRBV5-1 and TRBJ2-1, the full variable domain is KAGVTQTPRYLIKTRGQQVTLSCSPISGHRSVSWYQQTPGQGLQFLFEYFSETQRNKGNFPGRFSGRQFSNSRSEMNVSTLELGDSALYLCASSLAGAGGLFYEQFFGPGTRLTVL.

CDR3 protein: CSARGDRKNTEAFF. In nucleotides, the CDR3 is TGCAGTGCTAGAGGGGACAGAAAAAACACTGAAGCTTTCTTT. The chain carries TRBV20-1 and TRBJ1-1; TRBD1 agrees at 7 bases. The CDR3 loop spans 14 amino acids. Germline CDR1 reads DFQATT; CDR2 reads SNEGSKA (reference sequence). V gave up 1 base and J gave up 2 bases; unmatched junction bases: 4.

For the CDR3, the DNA is TGTGCCAGCAGCGCCTCGTTGGGGTTCCAGCAGTACGTC. Protein sequence: CASSASLGFQQYV. The chain links TRBV6-1 to TRBJ2-7; no clear D. The CDR3 covers 13 residues. The germline CDR1 and CDR2 sequences are MNHNS and SASEGT. Trimming removed 6 bases from V and 8 bases from J, with 17 bases in between.